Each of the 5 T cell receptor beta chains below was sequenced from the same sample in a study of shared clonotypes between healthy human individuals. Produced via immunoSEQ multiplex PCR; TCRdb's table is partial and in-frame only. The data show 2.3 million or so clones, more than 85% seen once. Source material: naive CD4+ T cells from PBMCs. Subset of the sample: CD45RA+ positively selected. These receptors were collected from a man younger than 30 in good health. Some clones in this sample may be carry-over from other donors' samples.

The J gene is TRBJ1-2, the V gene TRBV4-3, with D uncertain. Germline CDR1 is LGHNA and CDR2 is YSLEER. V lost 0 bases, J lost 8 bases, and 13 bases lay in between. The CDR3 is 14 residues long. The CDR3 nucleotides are TGCGCCAGCAGCCAAGATTCGTTGGTGGACGGCTACACCTTC. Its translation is CASSQDSLVDGYTF.

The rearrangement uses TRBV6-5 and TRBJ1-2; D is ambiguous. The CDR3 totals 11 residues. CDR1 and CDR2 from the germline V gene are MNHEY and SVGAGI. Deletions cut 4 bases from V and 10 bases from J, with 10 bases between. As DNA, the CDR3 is TGTGCCAGCAGTTCGAACGGTTTCTACACCTTC. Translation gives CASSSNGFYTF.

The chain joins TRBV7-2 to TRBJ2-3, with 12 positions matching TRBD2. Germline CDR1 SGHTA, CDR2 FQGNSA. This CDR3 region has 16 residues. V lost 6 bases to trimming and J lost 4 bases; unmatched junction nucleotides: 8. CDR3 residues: CASRETSGRIADTQYF. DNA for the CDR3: TGTGCCAGCAGAGAGACTAGCGGGAGAATCGCAGATACGCAGTATTTT.

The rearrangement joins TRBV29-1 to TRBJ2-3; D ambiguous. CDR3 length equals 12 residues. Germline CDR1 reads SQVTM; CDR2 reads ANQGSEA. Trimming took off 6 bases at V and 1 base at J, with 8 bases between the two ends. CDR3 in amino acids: CSVTEGTDTQYF. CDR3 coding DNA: TGCAGCGTCACAGAGGGCACAGATACGCAGTATTTT.

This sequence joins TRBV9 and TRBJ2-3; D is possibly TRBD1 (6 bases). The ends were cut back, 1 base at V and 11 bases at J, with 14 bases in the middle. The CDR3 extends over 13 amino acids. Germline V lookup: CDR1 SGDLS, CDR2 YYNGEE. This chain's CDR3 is CASSVSSGQKQYF. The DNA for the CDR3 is TGTGCCAGCAGCGTATCATCTGGACAGAAGCAGTATTTT.